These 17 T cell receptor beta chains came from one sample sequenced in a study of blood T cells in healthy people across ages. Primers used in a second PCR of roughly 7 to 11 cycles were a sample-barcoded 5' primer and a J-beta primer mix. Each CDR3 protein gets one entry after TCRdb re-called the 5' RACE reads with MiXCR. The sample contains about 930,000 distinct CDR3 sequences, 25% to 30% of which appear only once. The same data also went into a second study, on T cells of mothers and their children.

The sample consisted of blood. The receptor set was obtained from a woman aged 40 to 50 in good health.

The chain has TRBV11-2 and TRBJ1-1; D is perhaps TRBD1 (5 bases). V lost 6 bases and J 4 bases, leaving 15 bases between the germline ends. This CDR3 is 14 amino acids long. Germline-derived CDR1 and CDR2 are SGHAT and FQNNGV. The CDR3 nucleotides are TGTGCCAGCAGGTCAAGCAGGGTCGGCACTGAAGCTTTCTTT. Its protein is CASRSSRVGTEAFF.

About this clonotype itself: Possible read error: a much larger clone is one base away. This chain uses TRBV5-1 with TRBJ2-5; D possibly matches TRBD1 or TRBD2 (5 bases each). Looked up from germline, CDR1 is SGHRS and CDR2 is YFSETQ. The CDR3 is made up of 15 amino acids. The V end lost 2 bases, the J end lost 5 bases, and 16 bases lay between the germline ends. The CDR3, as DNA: TGCGCCAGCAGCTTTGAACGGGACGTAGGGGAGACCCAGTACTTC. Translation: CASSFERDVGETQYF.

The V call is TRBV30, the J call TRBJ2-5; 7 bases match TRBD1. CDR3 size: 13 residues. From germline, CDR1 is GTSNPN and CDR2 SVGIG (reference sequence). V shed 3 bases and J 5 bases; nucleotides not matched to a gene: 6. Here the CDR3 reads CAWRQGVEETQYF. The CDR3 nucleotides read TGTGCCTGGAGGCAGGGGGTGGAGGAGACCCAGTACTTC.

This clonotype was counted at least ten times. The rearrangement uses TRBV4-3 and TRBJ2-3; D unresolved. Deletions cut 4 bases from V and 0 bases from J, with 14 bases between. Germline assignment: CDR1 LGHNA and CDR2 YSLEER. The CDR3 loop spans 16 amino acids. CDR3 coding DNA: TGCGCCAGCAGCCGATTAGCCAGCCCTAGCACAGATACGCAGTATTTT. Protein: CASSRLASPSTDTQYF.

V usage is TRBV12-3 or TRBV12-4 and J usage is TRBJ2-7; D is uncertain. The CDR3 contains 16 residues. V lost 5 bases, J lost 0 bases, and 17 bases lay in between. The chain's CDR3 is CASSPGRTHLSYEQYF. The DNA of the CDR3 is TGTGCCAGCAGTCCCGGACGGACCCACCTCTCCTACGAGCAGTACTTC.

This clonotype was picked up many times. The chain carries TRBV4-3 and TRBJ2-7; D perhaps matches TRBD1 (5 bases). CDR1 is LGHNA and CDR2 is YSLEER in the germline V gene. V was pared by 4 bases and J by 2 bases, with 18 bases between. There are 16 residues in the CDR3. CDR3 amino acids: CASSPSGTGETYEQYF. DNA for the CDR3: TGCGCCAGCAGCCCGTCAGGAACAGGAGAAACCTACGAGCAGTACTTC.

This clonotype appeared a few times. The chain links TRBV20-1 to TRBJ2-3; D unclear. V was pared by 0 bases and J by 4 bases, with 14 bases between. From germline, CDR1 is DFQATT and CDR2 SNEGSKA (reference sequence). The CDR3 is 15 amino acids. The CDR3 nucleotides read TGCAGTGCTAGAGACTTCGCGAAACGTCCAGATACGCAGTATTTT. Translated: CSARDFAKRPDTQYF.

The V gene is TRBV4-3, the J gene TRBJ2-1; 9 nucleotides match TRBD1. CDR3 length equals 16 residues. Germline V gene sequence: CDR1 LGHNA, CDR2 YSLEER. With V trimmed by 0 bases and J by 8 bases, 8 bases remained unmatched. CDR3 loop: CASSQDTGQGWDEQFF. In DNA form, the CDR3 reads TGCGCCAGCAGCCAAGATACGGGACAGGGTTGGGATGAGCAGTTCTTC.

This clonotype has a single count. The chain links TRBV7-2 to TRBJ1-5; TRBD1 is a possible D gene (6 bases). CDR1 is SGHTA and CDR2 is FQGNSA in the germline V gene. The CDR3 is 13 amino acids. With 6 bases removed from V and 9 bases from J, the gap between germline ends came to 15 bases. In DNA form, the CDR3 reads TGTGCCAGCAGTGCGGACAGTCTTTCGCCCCAGCATTTT. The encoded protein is CASSADSLSPQHF.

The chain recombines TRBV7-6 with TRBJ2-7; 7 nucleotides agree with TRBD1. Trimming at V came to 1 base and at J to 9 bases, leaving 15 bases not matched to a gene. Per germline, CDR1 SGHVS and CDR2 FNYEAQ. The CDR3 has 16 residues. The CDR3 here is CASSLGSWDSSRGQYF. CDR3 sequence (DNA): TGTGCCAGCAGCTTAGGTTCGTGGGACAGCTCTCGCGGGCAGTACTTC.

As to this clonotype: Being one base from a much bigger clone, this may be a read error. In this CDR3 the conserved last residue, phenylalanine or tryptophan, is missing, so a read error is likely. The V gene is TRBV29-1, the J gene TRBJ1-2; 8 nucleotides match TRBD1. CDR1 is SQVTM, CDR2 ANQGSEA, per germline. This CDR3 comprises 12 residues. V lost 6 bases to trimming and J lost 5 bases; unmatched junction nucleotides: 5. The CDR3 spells CSVSDRVYGYTS. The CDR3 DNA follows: TGCAGCGTCTCGGACAGGGTATATGGCTACACCTCC.

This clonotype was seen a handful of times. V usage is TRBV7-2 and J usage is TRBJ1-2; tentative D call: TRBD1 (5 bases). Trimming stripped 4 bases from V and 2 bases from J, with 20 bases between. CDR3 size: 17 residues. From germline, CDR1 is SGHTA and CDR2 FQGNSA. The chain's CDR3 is CASSSRVSLQANYGYTF. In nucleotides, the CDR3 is TGTGCCAGCAGCTCCCGCGTTTCGCTACAGGCGAACTATGGCTACACCTTC.

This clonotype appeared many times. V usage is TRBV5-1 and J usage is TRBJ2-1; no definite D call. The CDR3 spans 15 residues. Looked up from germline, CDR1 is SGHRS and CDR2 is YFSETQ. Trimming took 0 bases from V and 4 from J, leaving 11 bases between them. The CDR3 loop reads CASSLDVEPYNEQFF. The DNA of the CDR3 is TGCGCCAGCAGCTTGGACGTTGAGCCTTACAATGAGCAGTTCTTC.

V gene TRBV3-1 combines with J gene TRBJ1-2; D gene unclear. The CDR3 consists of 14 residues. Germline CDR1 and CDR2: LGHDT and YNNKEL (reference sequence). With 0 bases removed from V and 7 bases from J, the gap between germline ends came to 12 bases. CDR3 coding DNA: TGTGCCAGCAGCCAAGAAGGGAGGGTAGGTGGCTACACCTTC. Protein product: CASSQEGRVGGYTF.

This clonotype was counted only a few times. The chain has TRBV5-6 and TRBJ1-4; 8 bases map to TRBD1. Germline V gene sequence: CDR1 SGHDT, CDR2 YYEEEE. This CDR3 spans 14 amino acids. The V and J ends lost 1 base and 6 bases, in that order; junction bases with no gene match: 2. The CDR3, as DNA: TGTGCCAGCAGCTTGTTCAGGGGGCATGAAAAACTGTTTTTT. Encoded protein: CASSLFRGHEKLFF.

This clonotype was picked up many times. CDR3 bases: TGCGCCAGCAGCAAGGATCTCCCTTCCGGGACAGTGACCTACGAGCAGTACTTC. Translated, it gives CASSKDLPSGTVTYEQYF. The chain carries TRBV5-1 and TRBJ2-7, with 7 bases matching TRBD1. The CDR3 is made up of 18 amino acids. With 4 bases clipped from V and 2 bases from J, the junction kept 18 bases outside the gene matches. Germline values: CDR1 SGHRS, CDR2 YFSETQ.

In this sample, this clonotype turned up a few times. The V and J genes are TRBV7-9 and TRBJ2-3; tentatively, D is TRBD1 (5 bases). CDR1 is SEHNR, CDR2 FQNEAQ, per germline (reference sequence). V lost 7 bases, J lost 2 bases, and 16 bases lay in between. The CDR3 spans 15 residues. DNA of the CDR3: TGTGCCAGCACCCAGGGCCGACCCCCCACAGATACGCAGTATTTT. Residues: CASTQGRPPTDTQYF.